Listed here are 29 T cell receptor beta chains from one sample, sequenced in a study of siplizumab effects on memory and regulatory T cells (dated by TCRdb to about 2019). The library was built by means of the immunoSEQ multiplex PCR assay. Not all clones reach the TCRdb copy of this immuneACCESS table, which keeps in-frame sequences only. Checked studies attribute under half of the gap to unresolved V genes and leave the rest unexplained. Counted in this sample were roughly 60,000 clones; around 96% of them appeared once. The top ten hold 0.095% of the sample. The sample comprised naive CD8+ T cells sorted from blood. The intended sense of this specimen's cell subset or site label: unstimulated naive T cells. Receptors originate from a human donor in good health.

The rearrangement uses TRBV15 and TRBJ1-2, with D perhaps TRBD1 (6 bases). V was clipped by 5 bases and J by 2 bases, with 12 bases between them. The CDR3 extends over 14 amino acids. Germline values: CDR1 LNHNV, CDR2 YYDKDF (reference sequence). Here the CDR3 DNA reads TGTGCCACCAGCGAGACGGGGACAAACTATGGCTACACCTTC. Translation: CATSETGTNYGYTF.

This sequence joins TRBV7-6 and TRBJ2-7, with D hard to call. Germline CDR1 and CDR2: SGHVS and FNYEAQ. V was pared by 0 bases and J by 0 bases, with 6 bases between. This CDR3 comprises 14 residues. CDR3 sequence: CASSLASPSYEQYF. The CDR3 region has the DNA TGTGCCAGCAGCTTAGCATCGCCCTCCTACGAGCAGTACTTC.

J is TRBJ2-7 and V is TRBV19; D gene uncertain. CDR3 size: 13 residues. Germline V lookup: CDR1 LNHDA, CDR2 SQIVND (reference sequence). The V and J ends lost 3 bases and 0 bases respectively, with 6 bases between them. This chain's CDR3 is CASSMTYSYEQYF. In nucleotides, the CDR3 is TGTGCCAGTAGTATGACATACTCCTACGAGCAGTACTTC.

Here the CDR3 DNA reads TGTGCCAGCACCATCGGACAGCCGGGGGATGAGCAGTTCTTC. Translated, it gives CASTIGQPGDEQFF. The chain combines TRBV6-5 with TRBJ2-1, with D perhaps given as TRBD1 or TRBD2 (6 bases each). CDR1 and CDR2 from the germline V gene are MNHEY and SVGAGI. This CDR3 contains 14 residues. V was cut by 7 bases and J by 8 bases, with 18 bases left in between.

V and J are TRBV2 and TRBJ1-5, with D perhaps TRBD1 (5 bases). V was trimmed by 3 bases and J by 3 bases, leaving 15 bases between them. The CDR3 spans 16 residues. Germline V lookup: CDR1 SNHLY, CDR2 FYNNEI. Written as DNA, the CDR3 is TGTGCCAGCAGTGATGTTAGGGACGGACTCAATCAGCCCCAGCATTTT. Its protein is CASSDVRDGLNQPQHF.

This sequence joins TRBV4-1 and TRBJ2-7; 7 positions match TRBD2. Germline lookup yields CDR1 MGHRA and CDR2 YSYEKL. V was pared by 1 base and J by 3 bases, with 9 bases of the junction left unmatched. The CDR3 is 16 residues long. This CDR3 is CASSQAWTGTNYEQYF. The CDR3 DNA sequence: TGCGCCAGCAGCCAAGCTTGGACCGGGACTAACTACGAGCAGTACTTC.

The CDR3 sequence is CASKASGSLREQYF. In DNA, the CDR3 is TGTGCCAGCAAGGCTAGCGGCTCCCTACGCGAGCAGTACTTC. The chain joins TRBV27 to TRBJ2-7; 7 nucleotides align to TRBD2. This CDR3 has 14 residues. V lost 7 bases, J lost 6 bases, and 12 bases stayed unmatched. Germline V gene data show CDR1 as MNHEY and CDR2 as SMNVEV (reference sequence).

The chain joins TRBV4-1 to TRBJ1-5; weak D call: TRBD1 (5 bases). Trimming shortened V by 1 base and J by 2 bases, and 9 bases separated the two germline ends. Germline V gene data show CDR1 as MGHRA and CDR2 as YSYEKL. CDR3 length equals 15 residues. CDR3 protein: CASSQAGMGNQPQHF. The CDR3 nucleotides read TGCGCCAGCAGCCAAGCAGGGATGGGCAATCAGCCCCAGCATTTT.

The V call is TRBV5-6, the J call TRBJ2-5, with D possibly TRBD2 on 6 matching bases. CDR1 SGHDT and CDR2 YYEEEE come from the germline V gene. The CDR3 runs 16 residues. V was clipped by 0 bases and J by 6 bases, with 18 bases between them. The CDR3 region has the DNA TGTGCCAGCAGCTTGGATGGCGGAGCGGGTCTGCAGACCCAGTACTTC. This gives the protein CASSLDGGAGLQTQYF.

The V and J genes are TRBV4-1 and TRBJ2-6, with D unresolved. Germline CDR1 and CDR2: MGHRA and YSYEKL. The germline V and J ends were trimmed by 6 bases and 2 bases, with 5 bases remaining between them. The CDR3 covers 13 residues. This CDR3 reads CASRGTGANVLTF. DNA for the CDR3: TGCGCCAGCAGGGGGACTGGGGCCAACGTCCTGACTTTC.

The CDR3 spells CAWSARTGRYEQYF. The DNA of the CDR3 is TGTGCCTGGAGTGCCCGGACAGGGAGGTACGAGCAGTACTTC. V is TRBV30 and J is TRBJ2-7; TRBD1 agrees at 8 bases. The germline V gene has CDR1 GTSNPN and CDR2 SVGIG (reference sequence). The J segment lost 4 bases and the V segment lost 1 base, leaving 6 bases of the junction unmatched. CDR3 length: 14 residues. Looking up the rest from reference TRBV30 and TRBJ2-7 gives the full variable domain: SQTIHQWPATLVQPVGSPLSLECTVEGTSNPNLYWYRQAAGRGLQLLFYSVGIGQISSEVPQNLSASRPQDRQFILSSKKLLLSDSGFYLCAWSARTGRYEQYFGPGTRLTVT.

The V gene is TRBV28, the J gene TRBJ2-7, with a tentative D call TRBD2 (5 bases). V was shortened by 11 bases and J by 0 bases, with 17 bases between the two germline ends. The CDR3 loop spans 14 amino acids. Germline V gives CDR1 MDHEN, CDR2 SYDVKM. As DNA, the CDR3 is TGTGCCTCTAGCTTCGGAGCCCTCTCCTACGAGCAGTACTTC. Translated, it gives CASSFGALSYEQYF.

The count of this clone is one. V and J are TRBV4-2 and TRBJ1-1, with D possibly being TRBD1 (5 bases). Germline lookup yields CDR1 LGHNA and CDR2 YNFKEQ. This CDR3 region has 15 residues. V lost 0 bases and J 8 bases, leaving 16 bases between the germline ends. The chain's CDR3 is CASSQDGGQTEEAFF. For the CDR3, the DNA is TGTGCCAGCAGCCAAGACGGCGGGCAGACAGAGGAAGCTTTCTTT.

The rearrangement joins TRBV7-3 to TRBJ2-1; 7 positions match TRBD1. V dropped 2 bases and J dropped 9; count of bases not matched to a gene: 4. Germline CDR1 is SGHTA and CDR2 is FQGTGA. This CDR3 has 13 amino acids. The CDR3 is CASSLGTATEQFF. The CDR3, as DNA: TGTGCCAGCAGCTTAGGGACAGCTACTGAGCAGTTCTTC.

The chain uses TRBV11-1 and TRBJ2-2, with TRBD1 matching 12 bases. The junction had 7 bases not matched to a gene; V was cut back by 5 bases and J by 9 bases. The CDR3 covers 15 residues. Germline-derived CDR1 and CDR2 are SGHAT and FQDESV (reference sequence). CDR3 in amino acids: CASSAGTGGLRELFF. The CDR3, as DNA: TGTGCCAGCAGCGCCGGGACAGGGGGCCTGAGGGAGCTGTTTTTT.

The V and J genes are TRBV28 and TRBJ2-2, with 7 bases lining up with TRBD2. From germline, CDR1 is MDHEN and CDR2 SYDVKM. V lost 6 bases to trimming and J lost 6 bases; unmatched junction nucleotides: 13. This CDR3 comprises 16 residues. In DNA, the CDR3 is TGTGCCAGCAGCCCGACGGTACGGGAGGCTGCCGGGGAGCTGTTTTTT. Translated: CASSPTVREAAGELFF. Complete variable domain (other parts from reference TRBV28 and TRBJ2-2): DVKVTQSSRYLVKRTGEKVFLECVQDMDHENMFWYRQDPGLGLRLIYFSYDVKMKEKGDIPEGYSVSREKKERFSLILESASTNQTSMYLCASSPTVREAAGELFFGEGSRLTVL.

V is TRBV7-9 and J is TRBJ2-7; 11 bases fit TRBD1. The CDR3 is 16 amino acids. CDR1 is SEHNR, CDR2 FQNEAQ, per germline (reference sequence). V shed 5 bases, J shed 4 bases, and the junction held 10 bases outside the gene matches. The CDR3 DNA follows: TGTGCCAGCAGCCCATGGGGACAGGGGGACGATTACGAGCAGTACTTC. It specifies CASSPWGQGDDYEQYF.

The V call is TRBV9, the J call TRBJ1-1; TRBD1 agrees at 8 bases. The germline V gene encodes CDR1 SGDLS and CDR2 YYNGEE. CDR3 length equals 16 residues. V lost 2 bases and J lost 5; bases outside the gene matches: 11. Here the CDR3 reads CASSVSGTGAATEAFF. CDR3 DNA: TGTGCCAGCAGCGTCTCCGGGACAGGCGCCGCGACTGAAGCTTTCTTT.

The chain links TRBV28 to TRBJ1-2, with D unresolved. V was pared by 5 bases and J by 4 bases, with 11 bases between. This CDR3 region has 13 residues. Germline lookup yields CDR1 MDHEN and CDR2 SYDVKM. This CDR3 reads CASSAGISYGYTF. CDR3 DNA sequence: TGTGCCAGCAGTGCGGGGATTAGCTATGGCTACACCTTC.

The chain links TRBV7-6 to TRBJ2-1, with D hard to call. V lost 1 base to trimming and J lost 7 bases, with 17 bases between them. The length of the CDR3 is 16 residues. Germline V lookup: CDR1 SGHVS, CDR2 FNYEAQ. This CDR3 is CASSLERPAYVNEQFF. Here the CDR3 DNA reads TGTGCCAGCAGCTTAGAAAGGCCCGCCTATGTGAATGAGCAGTTCTTC.

The CDR3 spells CASSFFRGDGYTF. The CDR3 DNA follows: TGTGCCAGCAGTTTCTTCCGGGGCGATGGCTACACCTTC. This chain uses TRBV28 with TRBJ1-2; D possibly corresponds to TRBD1 (5 bases). In germline, CDR1 is MDHEN, CDR2 SYDVKM. V was pared by 3 bases and J by 6 bases, with 11 bases between. The CDR3 totals 13 residues.

The chain employs TRBV5-1 and TRBJ2-1; the match to TRBD2 covers 11 bases. The CDR3 covers 15 residues. The germline CDR1 and CDR2 sequences are SGHRS and YFSETQ. V trimming: 0 bases; J trimming: 6 bases; junction bases outside the gene matches: 2. CDR3 nucleotide sequence: TGCGCCAGCAGCTTGGTAGCGGGGGGGCTCAATGAGCAGTTCTTC. Translating it yields CASSLVAGGLNEQFF.

V usage is TRBV15 and J usage is TRBJ2-5; 12 nucleotides agree with TRBD2. Germline V gene sequence: CDR1 LNHNV, CDR2 YYDKDF (reference sequence). V lost 2 bases to trimming and J lost 11 bases; unmatched junction nucleotides: 6. This CDR3 has 14 residues. The CDR3 nucleotides read TGTGCCACCAGCAGACCTAGCGGGGGGGGAGAGCAGTACTTC. Protein product: CATSRPSGGGEQYF.

The J gene is TRBJ2-7, the V gene TRBV5-1, with TRBD2 as a possible D gene (5 bases). The CDR3 covers 13 residues. CDR1 and CDR2 (germline): SGHRS, YFSETQ. The germline V and J ends were trimmed by 0 bases and 4 bases, with 8 bases remaining between them. The CDR3 nucleotides are TGCGCCAGCAGCTTGGGTAGCGTATACGAGCAGTACTTC. As protein: CASSLGSVYEQYF.

A remark on this clone: Other DNA sequences within the sample encode an identical CDR3. The chain couples TRBV7-9 to TRBJ1-2; no reliable D call. With 1 base removed from V and 8 bases from J, the gap between germline ends came to 5 bases. The CDR3 totals 11 residues. Per germline, CDR1 SEHNR and CDR2 FQNEAQ (reference sequence). This chain's CDR3 is CASSLEPGYTF. As DNA, the CDR3 is TGTGCCAGCAGCTTAGAACCGGGCTACACCTTC. The variable domain in full, with the rest retrieved from reference TRBV7-9 and TRBJ1-2, is DTGVSQNPRHKITKRGQNVTFRCDPISEHNRLYWYRQTLGQGPEFLTYFQNEAQLEKSRLLSDRFSAERPKGSFSTLEIQRTEQGDSAMYLCASSLEPGYTFGSGTRLTVV.

Written as DNA, the CDR3 is TGTGCCAGTAGAGGTGGGAACACCGGGGAGCTGTTTTTT. It yields the protein CASRGGNTGELFF. V and J are TRBV19 and TRBJ2-2; unclear D gene. V was pared by 6 bases and J by 1 base, with 6 bases between. CDR3 length: 13 amino acids. Germline CDR1 reads LNHDA; CDR2 reads SQIVND (reference sequence).

This chain joins TRBV19 and TRBJ1-1; no definite D call. Germline V gene sequence: CDR1 LNHDA, CDR2 SQIVND (reference sequence). The CDR3 runs to 13 residues. V was trimmed by 6 bases and J by 2 bases, leaving 10 bases between them. In DNA, the CDR3 is TGTGCCAGTAGCCTAATGGGAAACACTGAAGCTTTCTTT. Translation gives CASSLMGNTEAFF.

The CDR3 DNA sequence: TGTGCCAGTATAGCAGGGACCACTGAAGCTTTCTTT. Translating it yields CASIAGTTEAFF. The chain links TRBV19 to TRBJ1-1, with D tentatively TRBD1 (5 bases). The CDR3 spans 12 residues. From germline, CDR1 is LNHDA and CDR2 SQIVND (reference sequence). V was trimmed by 7 bases and J by 4 bases, leaving 10 bases between them.

V gene TRBV2 combines with J gene TRBJ2-2; TRBD1 matches at 10 bases. Germline CDR1 reads SNHLY; CDR2 reads FYNNEI. This CDR3 comprises 16 residues. V was clipped by 4 bases and J by 5 bases; unmatched bases: 7. The CDR3 sequence: CASSARTGGGTGELFF. In DNA, the CDR3 is TGTGCCAGCAGTGCGCGGACAGGGGGAGGTACCGGGGAGCTGTTTTTT.